These 8 T cell receptor beta chains were all obtained from the same sample, sequenced in a study of blood T cell repertoires in COVID-19. Using immunoSEQ multiplex PCR, the repertoire was profiled, and TCRdb retains in-frame clones only, with some absent. The sample lists approximately 410,000 clones, around 86% seen once, with under 1.5% in the top ten. The sequencing input was peripheral blood. The receptors were gathered from a woman younger than 45 with active or convalescent COVID-19.

As for this clone: The junction departs from germline at one end; a sequencing error may be responsible. This chain joins TRBV6-6 and TRBJ1-1; D is unresolved. CDR3 length: 14 amino acids. Germline V gene sequence: CDR1 MNHNY, CDR2 SVGAGI (reference sequence). CDR3 sequence: CASTYDAGGTEAFF. CDR3 bases: TGTGCCAGCACTTACGACGCGGGCGGCACTGAAGCTTTCTTT.

This clone was seen once. The chain employs TRBV2 and TRBJ2-1, with 10 bases matching TRBD2. This CDR3 spans 16 amino acids. Germline V gene lookup returns CDR1 SNHLY and CDR2 FYNNEI. J was trimmed by 9 bases and V by 4 bases; bases with no gene match: 12. This chain's CDR3 is CASSGFGSGGLVEQFF. The CDR3 bases are TGTGCCAGCAGTGGGTTTGGTAGCGGGGGGCTGGTTGAGCAGTTCTTC.

This sequence joins TRBV3-1 (or the pseudogene TRBV3-2) and TRBJ2-3, with TRBD2 identical over 12 bases. Trimming at V came to 4 bases and at J to 3 bases, leaving 2 bases not matched to a gene. The CDR3 length is 15 residues. CDR1 is LGHDT and CDR2 is YNNKEL in the germline V gene (reference sequence). The CDR3 here is CASSRLAGETDTQYF. The CDR3 DNA is TGTGCCAGCAGCCGACTAGCGGGGGAGACAGATACGCAGTATTTT.

This clone was detected only a few times. The chain joins TRBV6-4 to TRBJ2-2; tentatively, D is TRBD1 (6 bases). This CDR3 has 13 amino acids. V lost 2 bases and J lost 5, with 6 bases in between. Germline values: CDR1 MRHNA, CDR2 SNTAGT. The CDR3 DNA is TGTGCCAGCAGTGACCAGGGGACCGGGGAGCTGTTTTTT. The encoded protein is CASSDQGTGELFF.

This rearrangement joins TRBV20-1 to TRBJ1-1; D ambiguous. V was shortened by 3 bases and J by 0 bases, with 11 bases between the two germline ends. CDR3 length equals 14 residues. The V gene's germline CDR1 is DFQATT and CDR2 SNEGSKA (reference sequence). The CDR3 loop is CSASWGVMNTEAFF. CDR3 nucleotides: TGCAGTGCTAGTTGGGGAGTAATGAACACTGAAGCTTTCTTT.

This clone has only a few counts. The gene calls are TRBV29-1 and TRBJ1-2, with no clear D. The CDR3 has 11 amino acids. Trimming cost V 4 bases and J 1 base, with 4 bases left between them. Per the germline V gene, CDR1 is SQVTM and CDR2 is ANQGSEA. This CDR3 is CSVVLNYGYTF. CDR3 nucleotide sequence: TGCAGCGTTGTTCTTAACTATGGCTACACCTTC.

The CDR3 spells CASRKDAGTEAFF. The CDR3 DNA reads as TGTGCCAGCAGAAAAGATGCCGGCACTGAAGCTTTCTTT. The chain employs TRBV7-6 and TRBJ1-1; D is uncertain. The CDR3 loop spans 13 amino acids. V was pared by 6 bases and J by 4 bases, with 12 bases between. Germline assignment: CDR1 SGHVS and CDR2 FNYEAQ.

The DNA of the CDR3 is TGTGCCAGCAGCCAAGATACATCCGGGGACAAAGCTTTCTTT. This codes for CASSQDTSGDKAFF. V is TRBV3-1 (or the pseudogene TRBV3-2) and J is TRBJ1-1; D is possibly TRBD1 (6 bases). V lost 0 bases to trimming and J lost 9 bases, with 14 bases between them. The CDR3 extends over 14 amino acids. Germline V gene data show CDR1 as LGHDT and CDR2 as YNNKEL (reference sequence).